What follows are 27 T cell receptor beta chains derived from one specimen sequenced in a study of early T cells in non-severe SARS-CoV-2 infection. Using its own MiXCR run on the 5' RACE reads, TCRdb lists one record per CDR3 protein. Of some 98,000 distinct CDR3 sequences listed, around 16% are singletons. The specimen was whole blood. The receptors originated from an adult who was a healthcare worker with PCR-confirmed SARS-CoV-2 infection or an uninfected control (not recorded which).

The chain employs TRBV7-2 and TRBJ1-5, with a tentative D call TRBD1 (5 bases). Germline CDR1 SGHTA, CDR2 FQGNSA. This CDR3 region has 16 residues. Trimming pared 0 bases from V and 1 base from J, leaving 10 bases between. The CDR3 bases are TGTGCCAGCAGCTTAGCGGGGACGGCGAGCAATCAGCCCCAGCATTTT. Amino acids: CASSLAGTASNQPQHF.

Remarks on this clonotype: The DNA is omitted, as the CDR3 cannot be located on it reliably, and the CDR3 follows TCRdb's listing. V and J are TRBV11-3 and TRBJ2-2; the table gives TRBD2 as D, unverified against the DNA. Inclusive of both ends, the CDR3 amounts to 16 amino acids. Germline CDR1 and CDR2: SGHNT and YENEEA. This chain's CDR3 is CASSLTSGGTPGSCFF.

This clonotype has just a few counts. CDR3 coding DNA: TGTGCCAGCAGTTATGTGTCAGGGGGTGGCTACACCTTC. Protein product: CASSYVSGGGYTF. The chain recombines TRBV6-6 with TRBJ1-2; TRBD1 matches at 7 bases. V lost 3 bases, J lost 7 bases, and 5 bases stayed unmatched. Germline CDR1 and CDR2: MNHNY and SVGAGI (reference sequence). The CDR3 contains 13 residues.

In this sample, this clonotype turned up a few times. V usage is TRBV6-1 and J usage is TRBJ1-5, with D uncertain. The CDR3 is 12 amino acids. The germline V gene encodes CDR1 MNHNS and CDR2 SASEGT. The ends were cut back, 7 bases at V and 3 bases at J, with 7 bases in the middle. CDR3 nucleotides: TGTGCCAGCAATTTCTACAATCAGCCCCAGCATTTT. Translated: CASNFYNQPQHF.

The chain couples TRBV6-4 to TRBJ2-3, with 9 bases lining up with TRBD2. The CDR3 consists of 16 residues. V was pared by 0 bases and J by 4 bases, with 5 bases of the junction left unmatched. Germline CDR1 and CDR2: MRHNA and SNTAGT. As DNA, the CDR3 is TGTGCCAGCAGTGACTCTAGCGGGAGAGGGCCAGATACGCAGTATTTT. It yields the protein CASSDSSGRGPDTQYF.

This clonotype was detected ten times or more. The CDR3 is CASSEGLEYYEQYF. The CDR3 DNA reads as TGCGCCAGCAGTGAAGGACTAGAATACTACGAGCAGTACTTC. The chain is built from TRBV10-1 and TRBJ2-7; 7 nucleotides line up with TRBD2. V was pared by 3 bases and J by 3 bases, with 5 bases of the junction left unmatched. The CDR3 has 14 residues. The germline gives CDR1 WNHNN, CDR2 SYGVQD (reference sequence).

This clonotype has just a few counts. The chain employs TRBV5-8 and TRBJ2-2, with D perhaps matching TRBD1 or TRBD2 (5 bases each). This CDR3 has 14 residues. Deletions cut 2 bases from V and 6 bases from J, with 11 bases between. Germline lookup yields CDR1 SGHTS and CDR2 YDEGEE. The CDR3 loop is CASSFLLGAGELFF. For the CDR3, the DNA is TGTGCCAGCAGCTTCCTATTGGGGGCCGGGGAGCTGTTTTTT.

The J gene is TRBJ2-1, the V gene TRBV15; either TRBD1 or TRBD2 may supply D (5 bases each). Germline CDR1 and CDR2: LNHNV and YYDKDF (reference sequence). The V end was cut by 3 bases, the J end by 8 bases, with 20 bases between. The CDR3 is 16 residues long. Written as DNA, the CDR3 is TGTGCCACCAGCAGCAATCAGGGTCCCCCCGGGGATGAGCAGTTCTTC. This codes for CATSSNQGPPGDEQFF.

This clonotype was detected only a few times. Mismatch with germline at one junction end may stem from a read error. The chain couples TRBV7-7 to TRBJ2-7; weak D call: TRBD2 (6 bases). This CDR3 region has 15 residues. Per the germline V gene, CDR1 is SSHAT and CDR2 is FNYEAQ (reference sequence). CDR3 nucleotide sequence: TGTGCTAGCAGCTCCAAATGGGGGGAATCCTACGAGCAGTACTTC. Protein sequence: CASSSKWGESYEQYF.

The sample holds a few counts of this clonotype. The J gene is TRBJ2-7, the V gene TRBV7-9, with TRBD2 identical over 7 bases. Germline CDR1 and CDR2: SEHNR and FQNEAQ (reference sequence). The CDR3 totals 14 residues. Trimming cost V 10 bases and J 7 bases; bases outside gene matches: 16. As DNA, the CDR3 is TGTGCCACTCATACCGGGGAGGGGCGTGGGGAGCAGTACTTC. This translates into CATHTGEGRGEQYF. Full variable domain (remainder filled in from reference TRBV7-9 and TRBJ2-7): DTGVSQNPRHKITKRGQNVTFRCDPISEHNRLYWYRQTLGQGPEFLTYFQNEAQLEKSRLLSDRFSAERPKGSFSTLEIQRTEQGDSAMYLCATHTGEGRGEQYFGPGTRLTVT.

Concerning this clonotype: Given a much more abundant clone one base away, this may be a read error. The rearrangement links TRBV20-1 to TRBJ2-1; TRBD2 matches 11 bases. The CDR3 extends over 14 amino acids. Per the germline V gene, CDR1 is DFQATT and CDR2 is SNEGSKA (reference sequence). CDR3 protein: CSAETSGAINEQSF. CDR3 DNA sequence: TGCAGTGCTGAGACTAGCGGGGCCATCAATGAGCAGTCCTTC.

V and J are TRBV9 and TRBJ1-6, with D unresolved. Germline CDR1 and CDR2: SGDLS and YYNGEE. The CDR3 extends over 15 amino acids. V was trimmed by 0 bases and J by 3 bases, leaving 7 bases between them. CDR3: CASSVAPGYNSPLHF. The CDR3 DNA sequence: TGTGCCAGCAGCGTAGCTCCAGGCTATAATTCACCCCTCCACTTT.

The chain carries TRBV19 and TRBJ1-5; D unresolved. The CDR3 has 13 amino acids. V shed 6 bases and J shed 4 bases, with 10 bases lying between them. Germline V gene lookup returns CDR1 LNHDA and CDR2 SQIVND (reference sequence). CDR3 in amino acids: CASSWTENQPQHF. CDR3 sequence (DNA): TGTGCCAGTAGCTGGACGGAGAATCAGCCCCAGCATTTT. The variable domain in full, completed from reference TRBV19 and TRBJ1-5, reads DGGITQSPKYLFRKEGQNVTLSCEQNLNHDAMYWYRQDPGQGLRLIYYSQIVNDFQKGDIAEGYSVSREKKESFPLTVTSAQKNPTAFYLCASSWTENQPQHFGDGTRLSIL.

This clonotype was counted between two and nine times. This rearrangement joins TRBV6-2 or TRBV6-3 to TRBJ2-1; 12 nucleotides align to TRBD2. Germline CDR1 reads MNHEY; CDR2 reads SVGEGT. The CDR3 runs 15 residues. V dropped 5 bases and J dropped 4; count of bases not matched to a gene: 3. CDR3: CASSRTSGDYNEQFF. CDR3 DNA: TGTGCCAGCAGTCGGACTAGCGGGGATTACAATGAGCAGTTCTTC.

With regard to this clonotype: This may be a read error: a much more frequent sequence differs by one nucleotide. The chain employs TRBV28 and TRBJ2-7, with D possibly being TRBD1 or TRBD2 (5 bases each). Germline V CDR1 and CDR2: MDHEN, SYDVKM. The CDR3 covers 16 residues. The V end lost 6 bases, the J end lost 4 bases, and 22 bases lay between the germline ends. The CDR3 loop is CASSSTTGAYYYEQYF. CDR3 nucleotide sequence: TGTGCCAGCAGCTCGACCACCGGGGCGTACTATTACGAGCAGTACTTC.

This chain joins TRBV15 and TRBJ2-7; D gene ambiguous. This CDR3 is built from 12 residues. In germline, CDR1 is LNHNV, CDR2 YYDKDF (reference sequence). V was clipped by 0 bases and J by 8 bases, with 8 bases between them. As DNA, the CDR3 is TGTGCCACCAGCAGAGATGACGCAAAGCAGTACTTC. It encodes CATSRDDAKQYF.

J is TRBJ1-1 and V is TRBV5-1; D may be TRBD1 (5 bases). Looked up from germline, CDR1 is SGHRS and CDR2 is YFSETQ. The CDR3 sequence is 13 residues long. V was cut by 2 bases and J by 5 bases, with 10 bases left in between. Here the CDR3 reads CASSFHGGTEAFF. The CDR3 region has the DNA TGCGCCAGCAGCTTCCACGGGGGAACTGAAGCTTTCTTT. Supplemented by reference TRBV5-1 and TRBJ1-1, the full variable domain reads KAGVTQTPRYLIKTRGQQVTLSCSPISGHRSVSWYQQTPGQGLQFLFEYFSETQRNKGNFPGRFSGRQFSNSRSEMNVSTLELGDSALYLCASSFHGGTEAFFGQGTRLTVV.

This clonotype was recorded at least ten times. This chain links TRBV27 with TRBJ1-2, with 9 bases that match TRBD1. Germline V gene sequence: CDR1 MNHEY, CDR2 SMNVEV (reference sequence). The V gene end was trimmed by 6 bases and the J gene end by 6 bases; junction bases not matched to a gene: 5. The CDR3 extends over 13 amino acids. The CDR3 here is CASRTGGRDGYTF. In DNA, the CDR3 is TGTGCCAGCAGGACAGGGGGGAGAGATGGCTACACCTTC.

There are many counts of this clonotype. The rearrangement links TRBV7-8 to TRBJ2-5, with 10 bases fitting TRBD2. The ends lost 3 bases at V and 3 bases at J; junction bases unmatched: 7. Germline-derived CDR1 and CDR2 are SGHVS and FQNEAQ. There are 16 residues in the CDR3. The CDR3 bases are TGTGCCAGCAGCTTTCAAAGCGGGAGGGCTGAAGAGACCCAGTACTTC. The encoded protein is CASSFQSGRAEETQYF.

The chain recombines TRBV6-2 or TRBV6-3 with TRBJ2-7, with 8 bases matching TRBD2. With 7 bases clipped from V and 3 bases from J, the junction kept 11 bases outside the gene matches. This CDR3 is 15 amino acids long. Germline CDR1 MNHEY, CDR2 SVGEGT. CDR3 nucleotide sequence: TGTGCCAGCACCCCGACGGTAGCGGGATACTACGAGCAGTACTTC. Translated, it gives CASTPTVAGYYEQYF.

This clonotype came up a few times. DNA for the CDR3: TGTGCCAGCAGTTTATTGACAGGGTTTAACGAGCAGTACTTC. Its translation is CASSLLTGFNEQYF. The gene calls are TRBV28 and TRBJ2-7, with 7 bases aligning to TRBD1. V trimming: 1 base; J trimming: 5 bases; junction bases outside the gene matches: 5. Germline values: CDR1 MDHEN, CDR2 SYDVKM. CDR3 length: 14 residues. Full variable domain (rest looked up from reference TRBV28 and TRBJ2-7): DVKVTQSSRYLVKRTGEKVFLECVQDMDHENMFWYRQDPGLGLRLIYFSYDVKMKEKGDIPEGYSVSREKKERFSLILESASTNQTSMYLCASSLLTGFNEQYFGPGTRLTVT.

This clonotype was picked up a small number of times. The V and J genes are TRBV11-2 and TRBJ2-5; no firm D call. V lost 6 bases, J lost 0 bases, and 17 bases lay in between. The CDR3 has 16 amino acids. The V gene's germline CDR1 is SGHAT and CDR2 FQNNGV. Here the CDR3 DNA reads TGTGCCAGCAGTTACTTCAATCAGCTCAACCAAGAGACCCAGTACTTC. Amino acids: CASSYFNQLNQETQYF.

J is TRBJ2-1 and V is TRBV19; D is undetermined. CDR1 is LNHDA and CDR2 is SQIVND in the germline V gene (reference sequence). This CDR3 spans 13 amino acids. V lost 6 bases, J lost 10 bases, and 16 bases lay in between. CDR3 sequence: CASSINPAYEQFF. CDR3 sequence (DNA): TGTGCCAGTAGCATAAACCCCGCCTACGAGCAGTTCTTC.

This clonotype was detected a few times. The genes are TRBV20-1 and TRBJ2-7; maybe TRBD1 (5 bases). With 5 bases removed from V and 0 bases from J, the gap between germline ends came to 14 bases. The CDR3 is made up of 14 amino acids. Germline lookup yields CDR1 DFQATT and CDR2 SNEGSKA (reference sequence). CDR3: CSAQGAPSSYEQYF. The CDR3, as DNA: TGCAGTGCTCAAGGGGCCCCGAGCTCCTACGAGCAGTACTTC.

The chain joins TRBV20-1 to TRBJ2-1; D is perhaps TRBD1 or TRBD2 (6 bases each). Trimming removed 6 bases from V and 7 bases from J, with 22 bases in between. CDR3 length equals 15 residues. CDR1 and CDR2 from the germline V gene are DFQATT and SNEGSKA (reference sequence). The CDR3: CSAGKGPGALNEQFF. As DNA, the CDR3 is TGCAGTGCGGGTAAAGGCCCGGGGGCCTTGAATGAGCAGTTCTTC.

This clonotype was recorded many times. The chain employs TRBV27 and TRBJ1-5; D is unclear. V gave up 2 bases and J gave up 4 bases, with 6 bases separating them. Germline V gene data show CDR1 as MNHEY and CDR2 as SMNVEV (reference sequence). The CDR3 is made up of 13 amino acids. CDR3 nucleotides: TGTGCCAGCAGTTTAGGGCATAATCAGCCCCAGCATTTT. Protein: CASSLGHNQPQHF.

This clonotype was counted between two and nine times. V and J are TRBV3-1 and TRBJ1-1; no firm D call. Germline CDR1 is LGHDT and CDR2 is YNNKEL (reference sequence). V lost 1 base to trimming and J lost 7 bases, with 13 bases between them. This CDR3 is 14 amino acids long. The CDR3 loop is CASSQGQYEGEAFF. The CDR3 DNA sequence: TGTGCCAGCAGCCAAGGACAATACGAGGGTGAAGCTTTCTTT.